The T cell receptor (beta chain) under discussion was sequenced for a study of graft-versus-host responses after intestinal transplantation. Overall study: Induction with anti-thymocyte globulin, then tacrolimus and steroids for roughly three years, was given to all recipients.

Worth noting for this clone: Its antigen remains unidentified.

Overall study results and limits: Recipient bone marrow held GvH clones, some seen earlier in ileum or blood.

The data were produced by immunoSEQ multiplex PCR, yet TCRdb's version contains in-frame clones alone and is incomplete. The table includes approximately 90,000 clones, about 85% detected once. Germline V gene lookup returns CDR1 LNHDA and CDR2 SQIVND (reference sequence). After removal of 9 bases from V and 6 bases from J, the junction contained 5 bases not matched to a gene. This CDR3 region has 13 residues. Here the sequenced sample was unstimulated CD4+ T cells sorted from spleen or lymph node cells, taken before transplant. V gene TRBV19 combines with J gene TRBJ2-2; 9 nucleotides agree with TRBD1. This TCR came from a human donor who was the organ donor for an intestinal transplant. This chain's CDR3 is CARRTGVAGELFF. CDR3 coding DNA: TGTGCCAGGAGGACAGGGGTGGCCGGGGAGCTGTTTTTT.